This T cell receptor (beta chain) was sequenced in a study of T cell repertoires in ileal Crohn's disease. Regarding the study as a whole: Clonal expansions were more frequent in active smokers than non-smokers at surgery. Every patient over 26.8% clonality showed endoscopic recurrence.

Included were adult ileal or ileocolonic Crohn's patients indicated for ileocolonic resection. In regard to this clone: The target antigen is unknown.

TCRdb keeps only in-frame clones here, not all; method: immunoSEQ multiplex PCR. The sample has about 8,400 clones, about 84% seen once. The length of the CDR3 is 11 residues. V was clipped by 9 bases and J by 8 bases, with 13 bases between them. Germline values: CDR1 MGHDK, CDR2 SYGVNS. This chain joins TRBV25-1 and TRBJ1-2; D unclear. The sequenced sample was ileal tissue. This sequence was found in an adult with Crohn's disease. The CDR3 coding sequence is TGTGCCAGTACGTCGTTGTCGGGCTACACCTTC. Amino acid sequence: CASTSLSGYTF.